Below, 9 T cell receptor beta chains from the same sample are listed, as sequenced in a study of cytomegalovirus exposure and HLA in healthy donors. The table came from immunoSEQ multiplex PCR; TCRdb's copy has only in-frame clones and leaves some out. In the table there are 330,000 or so clones, 70% to 90% of which are singletons. The sample comprised PBMCs. These receptors came from a young woman in good health and CMV-seronegative.

V gene TRBV29-1 combines with J gene TRBJ2-2; the match to TRBD2 covers 14 bases. The CDR3 runs 18 residues. After removal of 4 bases from V and 5 bases from J, the junction contained 12 bases not matched to a gene. CDR1 SQVTM and CDR2 ANQGSEA come from the germline V gene. The chain's CDR3 is CSVGGQAGLAGGTGELFF. The CDR3 DNA reads as TGCAGCGTTGGGGGACAGGCCGGACTAGCGGGAGGAACCGGGGAGCTGTTTTTT.

This clone was detected a few times. The chain has TRBV9 and TRBJ2-3; 10 bases are shared with TRBD1. CDR1 and CDR2 from the germline V gene are SGDLS and YYNGEE. The CDR3 totals 16 residues. J lost 6 bases, V lost 3 bases, and 10 bases had no gene match. The DNA of the CDR3 is TGTGCCAGCAGCGCCCAACCCGGGGACAGGGGTGATACGCAGTATTTT. Translating it yields CASSAQPGDRGDTQYF. The variable domain in full, with the rest retrieved from reference TRBV9 and TRBJ2-3, is DSGVTQTPKHLITATGQRVTLRCSPRSGDLSVYWYQQSLDQGLQFLIQYYNGEERAKGNILERFSAQQFPDLHSELNLSSLELGDSALYFCASSAQPGDRGDTQYFGPGTRLTVL.

The chain links TRBV5-1 to TRBJ2-5; 12 positions match TRBD1. This CDR3 has 15 residues. V was clipped by 0 bases and J by 8 bases; unmatched bases: 5. From germline, CDR1 is SGHRS and CDR2 YFSETQ. CDR3 sequence (DNA): TGCGCCAGCAGCTTGGAGGGACAGGGGGCGGATACCCAGTACTTC. Translated, it gives CASSLEGQGADTQYF.

The chain uses TRBV4-3 and TRBJ2-7; the match to TRBD2 covers 10 bases. The CDR3 extends over 16 amino acids. Germline CDR1 is LGHNA and CDR2 is YSLEER. The junction had 6 bases not matched to a gene; V was cut back by 1 base and J by 3 bases. The CDR3 loop reads CASSQGYGTSVYEQYF. In DNA form, the CDR3 reads TGCGCCAGCAGCCAAGGGTATGGGACTAGCGTCTACGAGCAGTACTTC.

This clone came up once. In the same sample, other DNA sequences code for this CDR3. The chain employs TRBV29-1 and TRBJ1-2, with TRBD1 matching 8 bases. Unmatched junction bases numbered 2, after V lost 6 bases and J lost 2 bases. Germline-derived CDR1 and CDR2 are SQVTM and ANQGSEA. This CDR3 comprises 12 residues. CDR3 sequence: CSVGTGNYGYTF. DNA of the CDR3: TGCAGCGTCGGGACAGGAAACTATGGCTACACCTTC.

The sample holds one count of this clone. V and J are TRBV2 and TRBJ2-1; D is perhaps TRBD2 (5 bases). The CDR3 extends over 15 amino acids. Germline V CDR1 and CDR2: SNHLY, FYNNEI. V lost 6 bases and J lost 1, with 13 bases in between. CDR3 nucleotide sequence: TGTGCCAGCAGGAGTGAGTCGGGGTCCTACAATGAGCAGTTCTTC. Translating gives CASRSESGSYNEQFF.

The CDR3 DNA follows: TGTGCCAGCAGTTATGGGGACAGGGGAATCTACGAGCAGTACTTC. Translated, it gives CASSYGDRGIYEQYF. V gene TRBV6-5 combines with J gene TRBJ2-7, with 10 bases aligning to TRBD1. The CDR3 totals 15 residues. CDR1 MNHEY and CDR2 SVGAGI come from the germline V gene. With 3 bases clipped from V and 3 bases from J, the junction kept 5 bases outside the gene matches.

This sequence joins TRBV19 and TRBJ2-7; D ambiguous. The CDR3 is made up of 13 amino acids. V shed 5 bases and J shed 2 bases, with 10 bases lying between them. Per germline, CDR1 LNHDA and CDR2 SQIVND (reference sequence). The DNA of the CDR3 is TGTGCCAGTAGTGTCGACAACACCTACGAGCAGTACTTC. This encodes CASSVDNTYEQYF.

This clone came up a few times. The chain uses TRBV29-1 and TRBJ2-7; unclear D gene. The germline gives CDR1 SQVTM, CDR2 ANQGSEA. V dropped 0 bases and J dropped 4 bases, with 4 bases sitting between them. This CDR3 has 11 residues. The CDR3 sequence: CSVEDRYEQYF. The CDR3 DNA reads as TGCAGCGTTGAAGATCGGTACGAGCAGTACTTC.